These T cell receptor beta chains were read from a single sample in a study of a mutant IDH1 vaccine in newly diagnosed glioma. Clones were sequenced by immunoSEQ multiplex PCR, and TCRdb holds only the in-frame ones, with some missing. Found here are 77,000 or so clones, roughly 77% of them singletons; the top ten hold roughly 5.6%. These receptors' targets are unknown. The material was PBMCs, obtained from a glioma patient whose treatment included an IDH1 peptide vaccine. Receptor source: a man in his forties or fifties with glioma. The CDR3 runs from the conserved cysteine through the conserved F or W. D genes are given only for firm matches. A row's size may be missing; if present it is once, few, many or a size class.

j_gene,v_gene,abundance,d_gene,CDR3nt,CDR3aa
TRBJ2-7,TRBV4-2,NA,NA,TGTGCCAGCAGCCAAGGTGGGGGGAACGAGCAGTACTTC,CASSQGGGNEQYF
TRBJ2-5,TRBV7-2,NA,NA,TGTGCCAGCAGCTTAGTAGGGGGACGGGATCCCCAGTACTTC,CASSLVGGRDPQYF
TRBJ1-1,TRBV9,NA,NA,TGTGCCAGCAGCGTAGTAGGGGATACTGAAGCTTTCTTT,CASSVVGDTEAFF
TRBJ1-1,TRBV5-4,NA,TRBD1,TGTGCCAGCAGCCAGGGGGGGATGAACACTGAAGCTTTCTTT,CASSQGGMNTEAFF
TRBJ2-5,TRBV6-6,many,TRBD1,TGTGCCAGCAAATTACAGGGGGCTTTACAAGAGACCCAGTACTTC,CASKLQGALQETQYF
TRBJ2-2,TRBV10-3,NA,NA,TGTGCCAGCCAGACTGCGAACACCGGGGAGCTGTTTTTT,CASQTANTGELFF
TRBJ2-3,TRBV7-2,NA,NA,TGTGCCAGCAGCATGACCGGGACTTTGGCATCCGATACGCAGTATTTT,CASSMTGTLASDTQYF
TRBJ2-1,TRBV4-2,NA,NA,TGTGCCAGCAGCCCAGCGGGACAAGACAATGAGCAGTTCTTC,CASSPAGQDNEQFF
TRBJ2-7,TRBV5-1,many,TRBD1,TGCGCCAGCAGCGACGGGACAGGGGACGAGCAGTACTTC,CASSDGTGDEQYF
TRBJ1-2,TRBV15,NA,NA,TGTGCCACCAGCAGAGGGGACACCAATGGCTACACCTTC,CATSRGDTNGYTF
TRBJ2-7,TRBV10-3,NA,TRBD1,TGTGCCATCAGCCCCGGTGGGACAGTCAACGACGAGCAGTACTTC,CAISPGGTVNDEQYF
TRBJ2-2,TRBV28,NA,NA,TGTGCCAGCAGTTTTCGCGTAGGAGGGTCCGGGGAGCTGTTTTTT,CASSFRVGGSGELFF
TRBJ1-6,TRBV29-1,NA,TRBD1,TGCAGCGTCGGGACAGGCTCTTCACCCCTCCACTTT,CSVGTGSSPLHF
TRBJ2-2,TRBV4-3,NA,NA,TGCGCCAGCAGCCAAGCCTCGGGACCGTCCGGCGGGGAGCTGTTTTTT,CASSQASGPSGGELFF
TRBJ2-7,TRBV7-9,NA,NA,TGTGCCAGCAGCGCCCGGGAGCTTGCCTACGAGCAGTACTTC,CASSARELAYEQYF
TRBJ2-2,TRBV7-2,NA,NA,TGTGCCAGCAGCCCCGAGGGGGGGAACACCGGGGAGCTGTTTTTT,CASSPEGGNTGELFF
TRBJ2-1,TRBV6-1,NA,NA,TGTGCCAGCAGTGGGGGGGCCTCCTACAATGAGCAGTTCTTC,CASSGGASYNEQFF
TRBJ2-7,TRBV6-9,NA,NA,TGTGCCAGCAGTTACCACGGGACGGTGCTCGAGCAGTACTTC,CASSYHGTVLEQYF
TRBJ1-3,TRBV27,NA,NA,TGTGCCAGCAAGAGGACAGCTGGAAACACCATATATTTT,CASKRTAGNTIYF
TRBJ2-2,TRBV7-2,once,NA,TGTGCCAGCAGCTTAGCGCTAGGAAACACCGGGGAGCTGTTTTTT,CASSLALGNTGELFF
TRBJ1-1,TRBV19,NA,NA,TGTGCCAGTAGTATATACACTGAAGCTTTCTTT,CASSIYTEAFF
TRBJ2-1,TRBV30,once,NA,TGTGCCTGGAGGCCCCTGCACAATGAGCAGTTCTTC,CAWRPLHNEQFF
TRBJ2-1,TRBV5-1,NA,TRBD2,TGCGCCAGCAGCTTGGAGGTGACTAGCGGGGGTAACGAGCAGTTCTTC,CASSLEVTSGGNEQFF
TRBJ2-7,TRBV7-7,NA,NA,TGTGCTAGCAGCTTGGGAGACGAGCAGTACTTC,CASSLGDEQYF
TRBJ1-1,TRBV6-6,NA,TRBD1,TGTGCCAGCAGTTACTCAGACAGGGAGGTTTCTGAAGCTTTCTTT,CASSYSDREVSEAFF
TRBJ2-5,TRBV30,NA,NA,TGTGCCTCCTTCTCGTCCAGGCAAGAGACCCAGTACTTC,CASFSSRQETQYF
TRBJ1-1,TRBV4-3,NA,NA,TGCGCCAGCAGCCAAGTAGGGATGGGATGGACTGAAGCTTTCTTT,CASSQVGMGWTEAFF
TRBJ1-1,TRBV4-2,few,TRBD1,TGTGCCAGCAGCCGACCGGGACAGGGAAACACTGAAGCTTTCTTT,CASSRPGQGNTEAFF
TRBJ2-3,TRBV4-3,NA,NA,TGCGCCAGCAGCCAAGCTCGGTTAGCTTCTACGCAGTATTTT,CASSQARLASTQYF
TRBJ2-7,TRBV18,NA,NA,TGTGCCAGCTCGCCCCGGGACGGGACCTACGAGCAGTACTTC,CASSPRDGTYEQYF
TRBJ1-5,TRBV28,NA,NA,TGTGCCAGCAGTCACAGGGTAGGAGATCAGCCCCAGCATTTT,CASSHRVGDQPQHF
TRBJ2-7,TRBV6-5,NA,NA,TGTGCCAGCAGCTCGGTTTCCTACGAGCAGTACTTC,CASSSVSYEQYF